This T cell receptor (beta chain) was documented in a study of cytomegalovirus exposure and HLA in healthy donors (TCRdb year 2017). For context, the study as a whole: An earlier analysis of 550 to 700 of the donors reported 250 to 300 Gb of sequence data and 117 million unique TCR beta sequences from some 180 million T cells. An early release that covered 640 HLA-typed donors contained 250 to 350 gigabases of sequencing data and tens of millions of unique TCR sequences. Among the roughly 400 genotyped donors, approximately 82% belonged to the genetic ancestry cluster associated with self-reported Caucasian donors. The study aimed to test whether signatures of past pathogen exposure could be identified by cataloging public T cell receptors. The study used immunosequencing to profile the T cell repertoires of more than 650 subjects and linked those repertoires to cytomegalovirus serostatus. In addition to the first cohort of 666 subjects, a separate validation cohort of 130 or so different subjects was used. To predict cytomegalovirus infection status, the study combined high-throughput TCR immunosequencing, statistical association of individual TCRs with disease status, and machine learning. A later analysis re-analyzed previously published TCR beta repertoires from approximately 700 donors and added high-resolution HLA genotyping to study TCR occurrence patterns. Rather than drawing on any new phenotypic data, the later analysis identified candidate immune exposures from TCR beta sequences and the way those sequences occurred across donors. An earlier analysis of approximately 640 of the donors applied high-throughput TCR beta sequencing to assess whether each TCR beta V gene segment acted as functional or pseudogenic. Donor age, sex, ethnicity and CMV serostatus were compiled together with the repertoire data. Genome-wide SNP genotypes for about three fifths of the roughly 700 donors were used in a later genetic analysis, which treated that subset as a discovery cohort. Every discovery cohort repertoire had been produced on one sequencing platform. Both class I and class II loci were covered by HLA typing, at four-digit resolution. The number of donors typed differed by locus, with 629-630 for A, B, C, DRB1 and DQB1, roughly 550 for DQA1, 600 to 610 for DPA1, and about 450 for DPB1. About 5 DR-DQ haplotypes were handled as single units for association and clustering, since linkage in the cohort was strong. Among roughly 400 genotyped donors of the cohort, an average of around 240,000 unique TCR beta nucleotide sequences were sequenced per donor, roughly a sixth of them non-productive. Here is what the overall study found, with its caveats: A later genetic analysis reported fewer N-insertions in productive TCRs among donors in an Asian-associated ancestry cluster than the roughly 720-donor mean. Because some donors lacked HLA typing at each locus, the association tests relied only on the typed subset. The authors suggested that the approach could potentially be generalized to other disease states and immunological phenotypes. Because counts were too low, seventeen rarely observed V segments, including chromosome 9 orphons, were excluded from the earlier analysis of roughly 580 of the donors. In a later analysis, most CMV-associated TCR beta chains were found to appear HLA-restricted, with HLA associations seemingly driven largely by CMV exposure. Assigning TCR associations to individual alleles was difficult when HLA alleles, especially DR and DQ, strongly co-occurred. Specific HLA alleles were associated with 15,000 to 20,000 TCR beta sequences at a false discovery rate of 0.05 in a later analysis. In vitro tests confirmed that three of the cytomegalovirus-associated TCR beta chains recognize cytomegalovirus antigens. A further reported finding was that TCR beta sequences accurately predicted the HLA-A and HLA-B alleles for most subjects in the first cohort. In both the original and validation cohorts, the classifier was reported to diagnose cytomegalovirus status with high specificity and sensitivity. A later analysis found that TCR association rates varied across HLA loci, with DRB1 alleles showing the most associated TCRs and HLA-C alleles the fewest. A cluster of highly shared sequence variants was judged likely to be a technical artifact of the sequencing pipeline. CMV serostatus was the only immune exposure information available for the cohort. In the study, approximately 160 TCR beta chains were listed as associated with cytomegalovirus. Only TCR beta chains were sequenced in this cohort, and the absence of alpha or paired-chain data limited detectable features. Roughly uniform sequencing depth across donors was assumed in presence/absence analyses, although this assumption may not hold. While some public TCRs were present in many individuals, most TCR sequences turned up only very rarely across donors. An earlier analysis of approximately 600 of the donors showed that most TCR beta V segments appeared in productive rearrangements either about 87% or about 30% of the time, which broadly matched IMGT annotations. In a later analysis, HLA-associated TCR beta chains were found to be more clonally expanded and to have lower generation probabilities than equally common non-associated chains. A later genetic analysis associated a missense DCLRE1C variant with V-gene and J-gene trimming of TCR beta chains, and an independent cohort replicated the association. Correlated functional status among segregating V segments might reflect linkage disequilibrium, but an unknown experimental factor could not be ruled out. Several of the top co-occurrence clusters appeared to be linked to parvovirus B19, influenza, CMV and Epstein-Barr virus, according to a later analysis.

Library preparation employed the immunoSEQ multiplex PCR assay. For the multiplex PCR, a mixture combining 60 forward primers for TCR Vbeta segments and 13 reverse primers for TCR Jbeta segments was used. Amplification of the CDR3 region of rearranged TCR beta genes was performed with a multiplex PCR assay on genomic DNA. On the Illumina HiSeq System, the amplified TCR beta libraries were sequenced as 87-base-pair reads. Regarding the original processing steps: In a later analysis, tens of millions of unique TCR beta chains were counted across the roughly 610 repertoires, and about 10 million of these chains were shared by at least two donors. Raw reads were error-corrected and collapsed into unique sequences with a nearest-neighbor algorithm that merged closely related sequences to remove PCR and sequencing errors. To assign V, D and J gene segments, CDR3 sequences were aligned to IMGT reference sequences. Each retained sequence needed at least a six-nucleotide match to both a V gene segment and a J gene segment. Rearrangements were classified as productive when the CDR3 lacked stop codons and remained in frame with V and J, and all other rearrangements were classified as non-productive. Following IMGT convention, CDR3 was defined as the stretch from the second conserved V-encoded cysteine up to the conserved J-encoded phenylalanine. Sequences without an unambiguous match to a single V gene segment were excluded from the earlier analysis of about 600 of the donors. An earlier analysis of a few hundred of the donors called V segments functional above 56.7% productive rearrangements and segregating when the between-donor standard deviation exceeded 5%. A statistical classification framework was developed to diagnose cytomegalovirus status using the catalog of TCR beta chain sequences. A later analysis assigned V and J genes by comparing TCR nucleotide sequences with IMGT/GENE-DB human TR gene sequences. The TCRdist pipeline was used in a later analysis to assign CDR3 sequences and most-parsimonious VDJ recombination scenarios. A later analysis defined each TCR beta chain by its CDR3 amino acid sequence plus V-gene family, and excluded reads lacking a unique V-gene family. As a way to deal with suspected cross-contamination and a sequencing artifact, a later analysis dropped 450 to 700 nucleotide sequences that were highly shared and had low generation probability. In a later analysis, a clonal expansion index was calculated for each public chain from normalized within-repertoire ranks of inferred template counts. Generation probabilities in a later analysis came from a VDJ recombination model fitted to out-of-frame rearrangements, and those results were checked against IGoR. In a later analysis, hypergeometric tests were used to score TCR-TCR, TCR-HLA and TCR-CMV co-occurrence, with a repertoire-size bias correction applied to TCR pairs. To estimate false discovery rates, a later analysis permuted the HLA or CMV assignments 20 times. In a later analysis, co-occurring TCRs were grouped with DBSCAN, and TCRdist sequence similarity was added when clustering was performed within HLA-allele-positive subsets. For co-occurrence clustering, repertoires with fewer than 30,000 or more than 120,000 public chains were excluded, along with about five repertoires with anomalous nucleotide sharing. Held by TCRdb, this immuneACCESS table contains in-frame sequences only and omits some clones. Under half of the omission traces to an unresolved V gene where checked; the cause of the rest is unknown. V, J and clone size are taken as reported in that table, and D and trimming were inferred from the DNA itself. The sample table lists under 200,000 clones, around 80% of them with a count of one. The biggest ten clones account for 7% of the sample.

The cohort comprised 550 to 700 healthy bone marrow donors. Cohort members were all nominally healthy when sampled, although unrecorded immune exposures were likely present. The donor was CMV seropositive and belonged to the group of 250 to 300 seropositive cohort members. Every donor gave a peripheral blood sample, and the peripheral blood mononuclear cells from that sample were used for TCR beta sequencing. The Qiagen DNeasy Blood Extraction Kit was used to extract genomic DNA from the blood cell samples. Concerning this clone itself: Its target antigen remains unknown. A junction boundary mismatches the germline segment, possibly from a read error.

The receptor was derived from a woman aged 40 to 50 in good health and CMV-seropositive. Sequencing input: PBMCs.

The nucleotide sequence is TGTGCCAGCAGTTTGGGGCCGAAGAAAGGGGCCAACGGCCTGACTTTC. Its protein product is CASSLGPKKGANGLTF. The receptor chain draws on TRBV28 and TRBJ2-6; D gene: possibly TRBD1, on 5 matching bases. The CDR1 and CDR2 encoded by the germline V gene are MDHEN and SYDVKM. From cysteine to phenylalanine, the CDR3 is 16 amino acids long. Only CDR3 DNA is held: 48 bases, read in frame from base 1.